This T cell receptor beta chain was identified during a study of blood T cell repertoires in COVID-19. In the study overall: Acute and convalescent COVID-19 specimens originated in the United States, Italy and Spain. Sample material is recorded as cDNA or gDNA derived from T cells, B-cell-depleted T cells, or PBMCs.

TCRdb's table, derived via immunoSEQ multiplex PCR, lists solely in-frame clones and lacks some. In the table there are under 200,000 clones, less than 90% of which are singletons. About this clone itself: The same CDR3 is also encoded by other DNA sequences in this sample.

Study members were between 18 and 89 years old and lived in 25 or so US regions. Cohort 3 recovered donors had two negative PCRs, clearance, or symptom resolution. Looked up from germline, CDR1 is SGHDT and CDR2 is YYEEEE. The CDR3 consists of 15 residues. V lost 0 bases to trimming and J lost 1 base; unmatched junction nucleotides: 2. Sequenced input: PBMCs or T cells enriched from blood (not recorded which). The chain is built from TRBV5-6 and TRBJ1-1; 8 nucleotides agree with TRBD1. The TCR sequence derives from a woman between 45 and 60 years old who had recovered from COVID-19. This chain's CDR3 is CASSLGDRPNTEAFF. The CDR3 DNA sequence: TGTGCCAGCAGCTTGGGGGACAGGCCGAACACTGAAGCTTTCTTT. Based on the CDR3 plus reference TRBV5-6 and TRBJ1-1, the full variable domain is DAGVTQSPTHLIKTRGQQVTLRCSPKSGHDTVSWYQQALGQGPQFIFQYYEEEERQRGNFPDRFSGHQFPNYSSELNVNALLLGDSALYLCASSLGDRPNTEAFFGQGTRLTVV.